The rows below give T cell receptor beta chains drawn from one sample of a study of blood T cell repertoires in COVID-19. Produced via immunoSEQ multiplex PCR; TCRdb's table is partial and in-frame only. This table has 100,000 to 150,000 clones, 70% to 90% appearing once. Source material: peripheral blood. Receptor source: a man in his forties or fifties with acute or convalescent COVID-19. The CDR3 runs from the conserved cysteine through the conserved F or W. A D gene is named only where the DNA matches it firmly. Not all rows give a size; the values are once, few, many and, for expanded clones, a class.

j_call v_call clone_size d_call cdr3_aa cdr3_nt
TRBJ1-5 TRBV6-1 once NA CASREDISSNQPQHF TGTGCCAGCAGGGAAGACATTTCCAGCAATCAGCCCCAGCATTTT
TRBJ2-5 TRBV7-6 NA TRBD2 CASSSGLAETQYF TGTGCCAGCAGCTCGGGACTAGCGGAGACCCAGTACTTC
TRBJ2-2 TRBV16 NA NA CASSHLQGNTGELFF TGTGCCAGCAGTCACCTCCAGGGGAACACCGGGGAGCTGTTTTTT
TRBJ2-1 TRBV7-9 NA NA CASSLEANGNEQFF TGTGCCAGCAGCTTAGAGGCAAACGGGAATGAGCAGTTCTTC
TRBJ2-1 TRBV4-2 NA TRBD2 CASSRSGGSGVEQFF TGTGCCAGCAGCCGGTCGGGCGGGAGCGGCGTTGAGCAGTTCTTC
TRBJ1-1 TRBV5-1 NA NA CASSSDSSHGTEAFF TGCGCCAGCAGCTCAGACAGTAGTCATGGCACTGAAGCTTTCTTT
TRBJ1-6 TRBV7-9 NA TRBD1 CASSLFAGTGISPLHF TGTGCCAGCAGCTTATTCGCCGGGACAGGGATTTCACCCCTCCACTTT
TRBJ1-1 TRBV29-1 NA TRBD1 CSVEEQGGNTEAFF TGCAGCGTTGAAGAACAGGGGGGGAACACTGAAGCTTTCTTT
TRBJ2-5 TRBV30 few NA CAWSVMRETQYF TGTGCCTGGAGTGTAATGAGAGAGACCCAGTACTTC
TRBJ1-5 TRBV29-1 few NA CSVSEGILGGQPQHF TGCAGCGTTTCGGAGGGGATACTGGGTGGTCAGCCCCAGCATTTT
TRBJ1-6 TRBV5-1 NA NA CASSLEGQFNSPLHF TGCGCCAGCAGCTTGGAGGGACAATTTAATTCACCCCTCCACTTT
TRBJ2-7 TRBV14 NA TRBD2 CASSRGLAGPPSSYEQYF TGTGCCAGCAGCCGAGGACTAGCGGGGCCCCCGAGCTCCTACGAGCAGTACTTC
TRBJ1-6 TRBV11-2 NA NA CASSLSGRSHYNSPLHF TGTGCCAGCAGCTTATCAGGGCGGAGCCATTATAATTCACCCCTCCACTTT
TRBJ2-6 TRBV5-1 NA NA CASSLVGDTGANVLTF TGCGCCAGCAGCTTGGTAGGGGACACTGGGGCCAACGTCCTGACTTTC
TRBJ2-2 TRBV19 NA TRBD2 CASSTSGAVTGELFF TGTGCCAGTTCTACTAGCGGGGCCGTCACCGGGGAGCTGTTTTTT
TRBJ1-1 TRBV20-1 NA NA CSASNPMTGTNTEAFF TGCAGTGCAAGTAATCCGATGACAGGAACGAACACTGAAGCTTTCTTT
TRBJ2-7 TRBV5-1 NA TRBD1 CASSLGGTGVEQYF TGCGCCAGCAGCTTAGGTGGAACAGGGGTCGAGCAGTACTTC
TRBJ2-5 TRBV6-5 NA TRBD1 CASKRTGGETQYF TGTGCCAGCAAACGAACAGGGGGAGAGACCCAGTACTTC
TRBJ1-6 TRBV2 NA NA CASRGTGGAGPLHF TGTGCCAGCAGGGGGACTGGCGGCGCGGGACCCCTCCACTTT
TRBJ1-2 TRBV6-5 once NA CASRNHDSFNYGYTF TGTGCCAGCAGAAACCACGACAGCTTCAACTATGGCTACACCTTC
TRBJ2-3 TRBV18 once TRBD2 CASSPTSASTDTQYF TGTGCCAGCTCACCCACTAGCGCAAGCACAGATACGCAGTATTTT
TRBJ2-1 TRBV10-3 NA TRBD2 CAIGLADYNEQFF TGTGCCATCGGGCTAGCGGATTACAATGAGCAGTTCTTC
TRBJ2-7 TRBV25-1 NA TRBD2 CASSEARLAGAYEQYF TGTGCCAGCAGTGAAGCCCGCCTAGCGGGAGCCTACGAGCAGTACTTC
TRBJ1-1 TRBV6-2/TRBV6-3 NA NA CASSYGAGLNTEAFF TGTGCCAGCAGTTACGGGGCAGGGCTGAACACTGAAGCTTTCTTT
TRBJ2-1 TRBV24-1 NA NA CATSDLAGGIDEQFF TGTGCCACCAGTGATTTGGCGGGCGGGATCGATGAGCAGTTCTTC
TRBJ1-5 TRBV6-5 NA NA CATTGGGNQPQHF TGTGCCACCACTGGGGGGGGCAATCAGCCCCAGCATTTT
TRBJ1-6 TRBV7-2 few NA CASSQKQVFSPLHF TGTGCCAGCAGTCAAAAGCAGGTGTTTTCACCCCTCCACTTT
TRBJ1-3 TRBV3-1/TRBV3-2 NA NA CASSPGSGNTIYF TGTGCCAGCAGCCCGGGCTCTGGAAACACCATATATTTT
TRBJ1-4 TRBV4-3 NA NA CASSPNSINEKLFF TGCGCCAGCAGCCCAAACAGCATTAATGAAAAACTGTTTTTT